These 23 T cell receptor beta chains were all obtained from the same sample, sequenced in a study of OX40 agonist ivuxolimab in advanced cancers. The method was the immunoSEQ multiplex PCR assay. Imported from immuneACCESS, the table was reduced by TCRdb to in-frame sequences with V and J called. These copies leave out some clones; in studies compared against another copy, an unresolved V gene accounts for under half, and the cause of the remainder is not known. The sample profile shows approximately 54,000 clones; 75% to 95% of them were found once. Around 8.7% of the sample is held by the ten biggest clonotypes. This specimen was CD4+ or CD8+ T cells sorted from blood, taken in a trial of the OX40 agonist ivuxolimab. Receptor source: an adult with an advanced solid tumor such as melanoma, head and neck, liver or kidney cancer.

This clone was observed a single time. J is TRBJ2-7 and V is TRBV2, with 7 bases fitting TRBD1. This CDR3 is built from 15 residues. Germline CDR1 and CDR2: SNHLY and FYNNEI. Losses at the gene ends were 5 bases for V and 1 base for J; bases not matched to a gene: 8. The CDR3 loop is CASSWGTVSSYEQYF. CDR3 DNA: TGTGCCAGCAGTTGGGGGACAGTTTCTTCCTACGAGCAGTACTTC.

The chain carries TRBV19 and TRBJ1-5; D not certain. This CDR3 comprises 13 residues. With 3 bases removed from V and 9 bases from J, the gap between germline ends came to 12 bases. Germline-derived CDR1 and CDR2 are LNHDA and SQIVND (reference sequence). In DNA, the CDR3 is TGTGCCAGTAGTATTTCCCTATCCCGGCCCCAGCATTTT. It specifies CASSISLSRPQHF.

V gene TRBV4-1 combines with J gene TRBJ2-7, with D possibly matching TRBD1 (7 bases). The CDR3 consists of 15 residues. Germline V gene data show CDR1 as MGHRA and CDR2 as YSYEKL. V was clipped by 8 bases and J by 0 bases, with 17 bases between them. The CDR3 bases are TGCGCCAGCGCTCCGTCAGGGGGAGGCTCCTACGAGCAGTACTTC. This codes for CASAPSGGGSYEQYF.

The rearrangement links TRBV19 to TRBJ1-2; D is possibly TRBD1 (6 bases). Germline V gene data show CDR1 as LNHDA and CDR2 as SQIVND (reference sequence). V was cut by 4 bases and J by 8 bases, with 11 bases left in between. The CDR3 loop spans 12 amino acids. As DNA, the CDR3 is TGTGCCAGTAGTACAGGGGTTGACGGCTACACCTTC. This codes for CASSTGVDGYTF.

V gene TRBV30 combines with J gene TRBJ1-5; no firm D call. The germline CDR1 and CDR2 sequences are GTSNPN and SVGIG (reference sequence). The CDR3 length is 13 residues. Trimming removed 2 bases from V and 4 bases from J, with 9 bases in between. Here the CDR3 reads CAWSKVGNQPQHF. As DNA, the CDR3 is TGTGCCTGGAGTAAGGTGGGGAATCAGCCCCAGCATTTT.

The chain joins TRBV15 to TRBJ2-1; 11 positions agree with TRBD1. The germline V gene encodes CDR1 LNHNV and CDR2 YYDKDF (reference sequence). The CDR3 sequence is 18 residues long. Germline trimming cut 5 bases from V and 3 bases from J; bases unmatched to any gene: 12. This CDR3 is CATSGIDMDRGLYNEQFF. CDR3 DNA: TGTGCCACCAGCGGAATAGATATGGACAGGGGGCTCTACAATGAGCAGTTCTTC.

This chain joins TRBV7-6 and TRBJ2-7; 10 bases fit TRBD2. Germline assignment: CDR1 SGHVS and CDR2 FNYEAQ. The ends lost 3 bases at V and 4 bases at J; junction bases unmatched: 12. This CDR3 is 17 amino acids long. The CDR3 loop is CASSLPAGGPETYEQYF. DNA for the CDR3: TGTGCCAGCAGCTTGCCAGCGGGGGGGCCGGAGACTTACGAGCAGTACTTC.

The chain recombines TRBV2 with TRBJ2-1; TRBD2 matches 7 bases. Trimming cost V 8 bases and J 1 base; bases outside gene matches: 5. The CDR3 totals 14 residues. Germline V gene sequence: CDR1 SNHLY, CDR2 FYNNEI. CDR3 amino acids: CASRDYSSYNEQFF. Here the CDR3 DNA reads TGTGCCAGCCGGGACTACTCATCCTACAATGAGCAGTTCTTC.

In its sample, this clone was seen a few times. The V call is TRBV19, the J call TRBJ2-3; no clear D. Between the trimmed V and J ends, which lost 2 bases and 1 base, there was a span of 10 bases. The CDR3 has 15 amino acids. Germline CDR1 reads LNHDA; CDR2 reads SQIVND (reference sequence). The CDR3 sequence is CASSILVGRTDTQYF. The CDR3 DNA follows: TGTGCCAGTAGTATACTAGTAGGGCGCACAGATACGCAGTATTTT.

Only one count was recorded for this clone. V usage is TRBV19 and J usage is TRBJ1-1; TRBD1 is a possible D gene (6 bases). The ends were cut back, 6 bases at V and 7 bases at J, with 18 bases in the middle. CDR1 is LNHDA and CDR2 is SQIVND in the germline V gene (reference sequence). The CDR3 consists of 14 residues. In DNA, the CDR3 is TGTGCCAGTAGGATGGGACACCAGGGCCATGAAGCTTTCTTT. Protein product: CASRMGHQGHEAFF.

This rearrangement joins TRBV7-9 to TRBJ1-2; possible D gene TRBD1, 5 bases. Germline CDR1 reads SEHNR; CDR2 reads FQNEAQ (reference sequence). V was trimmed by 3 bases and J by 2 bases, leaving 16 bases between them. The CDR3 extends over 16 amino acids. The CDR3 coding sequence is TGTGCCAGCAGCTTGCGACGGGACCTTCTAAACTATGGCTACACCTTC. Protein product: CASSLRRDLLNYGYTF.

The gene calls are TRBV7-9 and TRBJ2-1; 7 nucleotides agree with TRBD2. After removal of 4 bases from V and 5 bases from J, the junction contained 8 bases not matched to a gene. The CDR3 sequence is 15 residues long. Germline CDR1 SEHNR, CDR2 FQNEAQ (reference sequence). CDR3 in DNA: TGTGCCAGCAGCTCCACTAGCGATCCGGACAATGAGCAGTTCTTC. Translated: CASSSTSDPDNEQFF.

The chain joins TRBV4-3 to TRBJ1-1; no clear D gene. CDR1 and CDR2 from the germline V gene are LGHNA and YSLEER. This CDR3 has 16 residues. V dropped 0 bases and J dropped 1 base, with 12 bases sitting between them. CDR3 loop: CASSQDLLTRNTEAFF. CDR3 bases: TGCGCCAGCAGCCAAGACCTCCTCACGAGGAACACTGAAGCTTTCTTT.

This chain connects TRBV27 to TRBJ2-1; D is ambiguous. V gave up 3 bases and J gave up 6 bases, with 18 bases separating them. Germline CDR1 is MNHEY and CDR2 is SMNVEV (reference sequence). This CDR3 region has 16 residues. As DNA, the CDR3 is TGTGCCAGCAGTTTCGAGTCCGCGGATCCCTTCAATGAGCAGTTCTTC. This sequence encodes CASSFESADPFNEQFF.

This chain links TRBV29-1 with TRBJ2-1; 9 bases map to TRBD2. The CDR3 contains 14 residues. V lost 8 bases, J lost 5 bases, and 10 bases stayed unmatched. Germline assignment: CDR1 SQVTM and CDR2 ANQGSEA. This chain's CDR3 is CSISGGRAHNEQFF. CDR3 nucleotide sequence: TGCAGCATTAGCGGCGGGAGGGCACACAATGAGCAGTTCTTC.

The chain carries TRBV5-6 and TRBJ2-4; D is uncertain. The V gene's germline CDR1 is SGHDT and CDR2 YYEEEE. The CDR3 has 15 residues. Trimming removed 0 bases from V and 9 bases from J, with 16 bases in between. Here the CDR3 DNA reads TGTGCCAGCAGCTTGGGAGAGTACCACGGTCCCATTCAGTACTTC. Protein sequence: CASSLGEYHGPIQYF.

The chain joins TRBV19 to TRBJ2-7; D gene uncertain. With 3 bases removed from V and 2 bases from J, the gap between germline ends came to 11 bases. The CDR3 runs to 14 residues. Per the germline V gene, CDR1 is LNHDA and CDR2 is SQIVND (reference sequence). DNA for the CDR3: TGTGCCAGTAGTATGAAGGGTTGGACCTACGAGCAGTACTTC. Translating it yields CASSMKGWTYEQYF.

The chain is built from TRBV4-1 and TRBJ2-5; no clear D. The CDR3 totals 15 residues. The ends were cut back, 0 bases at V and 5 bases at J, with 13 bases in the middle. Germline values: CDR1 MGHRA, CDR2 YSYEKL. The CDR3 DNA sequence: TGCGCCAGCAGCCAAGAGTGGCGTACGACCGAGACCCAGTACTTC. Translation: CASSQEWRTTETQYF.

The V call is TRBV27, the J call TRBJ2-5; D gene unclear. CDR3 length: 13 residues. Germline loops: CDR1 MNHEY, CDR2 SMNVEV (reference sequence). V was cut by 5 bases and J by 3 bases, with 10 bases left in between. The CDR3 region is CASSTSLEETQYF. In DNA, the CDR3 is TGTGCCAGCAGTACATCCCTCGAAGAGACCCAGTACTTC.

This chain connects TRBV19 to TRBJ1-1; a weak D match, TRBD1 (5 bases). V lost 6 bases and J lost 5, with 16 bases in between. CDR3 length: 14 residues. Germline CDR1 reads LNHDA; CDR2 reads SQIVND (reference sequence). CDR3 in DNA: TGTGCCAGTAGGTCGGGAGGGGCTTTAACTGAAGCTTTCTTT. This sequence encodes CASRSGGALTEAFF.

This chain links TRBV7-6 with TRBJ1-1, with a possible D match to TRBD1 (6 bases). The germline gives CDR1 SGHVS, CDR2 FNYEAQ. The CDR3 contains 18 residues. Trimming cost V 0 bases and J 0 bases, with 17 bases left between them. This CDR3 is CASSLAATGRRMNTEAFF. CDR3 in DNA: TGTGCCAGCAGCTTAGCCGCTACAGGGAGGAGGATGAACACTGAAGCTTTCTTT.

The V and J genes are TRBV28 and TRBJ1-4, with D unclear. The CDR3 loop spans 11 amino acids. Looked up from germline, CDR1 is MDHEN and CDR2 is SYDVKM. The germline V and J ends were trimmed by 6 bases and 8 bases, with 7 bases remaining between them. CDR3 loop: CASSHAEKLFF. The CDR3 DNA sequence: TGTGCCAGCAGCCACGCGGAAAAACTGTTTTTT.

The V call is TRBV7-9, the J call TRBJ2-7; the D gene is possibly TRBD1 (6 bases). Trimming stripped 1 base from V and 7 bases from J, with 11 bases between. Per germline, CDR1 SEHNR and CDR2 FQNEAQ (reference sequence). The CDR3 has 13 amino acids. CDR3 coding DNA: TGTGCCAGCAGCTTAGGGGGGCCGGGGGAGCAGTACTTC. This encodes CASSLGGPGEQYF.